One and the same sample provided the 24 T cell receptor beta chains below, sequenced in a study of radiotherapy plus CTLA-4 blockade in lung cancer. Measured with immunoSEQ multiplex PCR; TCRdb has only the in-frame clones, and not every one. The sample carries about 110,000 clones, 81% recorded once. Sample: peripheral blood, taken from a patient treated with radiotherapy plus ipilimumab. The origin of the receptors is a human donor with non-small cell lung cancer that progressed on radiotherapy plus ipilimumab. Some clones in this sample may be carry-over from other donors' samples.

This clone has only one observation. The genes are TRBV5-4 and TRBJ2-2; 10 positions agree with TRBD2. The CDR3 has 19 amino acids. Germline V gene lookup returns CDR1 SGHNT and CDR2 YYREEE (reference sequence). J lost 6 bases, V lost 4 bases, and 18 bases had no gene match. This CDR3 reads CASSHQRGGLSTVAGELFF. The CDR3, as DNA: TGTGCCAGCAGCCATCAGCGGGGGGGCCTGTCCACAGTGGCCGGGGAGCTGTTTTTT.

J is TRBJ1-5 and V is TRBV19, with 8 bases aligning to TRBD1. The length of the CDR3 is 15 residues. Germline V gene data show CDR1 as LNHDA and CDR2 as SQIVND (reference sequence). The J segment lost 6 bases and the V segment lost 9 bases, leaving 13 bases of the junction unmatched. In DNA, the CDR3 is TGTGCCAGCGAGCGACAAGGACAGGGTTTTCAGCCCCAGCATTTT. It encodes CASERQGQGFQPQHF. Filled out from reference TRBV19 and TRBJ1-5, the complete variable domain reads DGGITQSPKYLFRKEGQNVTLSCEQNLNHDAMYWYRQDPGQGLRLIYYSQIVNDFQKGDIAEGYSVSREKKESFPLTVTSAQKNPTAFYLCASERQGQGFQPQHFGDGTRLSIL.

The chain recombines TRBV7-2 with TRBJ2-7; 11 bases are a match to TRBD1. CDR1 is SGHTA and CDR2 is FQGNSA in the germline V gene. J was trimmed by 4 bases and V by 1 base; bases with no gene match: 3. The CDR3 is 15 amino acids. CDR3 loop: CASSLGTGGWYEQYF. CDR3 in DNA: TGTGCCAGCAGCTTAGGGACAGGGGGCTGGTACGAGCAGTACTTC.

The J gene is TRBJ1-2, the V gene TRBV19; possibly TRBD1 for D (5 bases). In germline, CDR1 is LNHDA, CDR2 SQIVND (reference sequence). V was shortened by 0 bases and J by 2 bases, with 13 bases between the two germline ends. This CDR3 has 16 amino acids. The CDR3 sequence: CASSIDPRQGNYGYTF. The CDR3 coding sequence is TGTGCCAGTAGTATAGACCCCCGGCAGGGCAACTATGGCTACACCTTC.

The chain employs TRBV25-1 and TRBJ2-3, with D unresolved. With 3 bases removed from V and 2 bases from J, the gap between germline ends came to 12 bases. Per the germline V gene, CDR1 is MGHDK and CDR2 is SYGVNS. The CDR3 runs 15 residues. DNA of the CDR3: TGTGCCAGCAGTGAGCGCCCGACTTTCACAGATACGCAGTATTTT. Encoded protein: CASSERPTFTDTQYF.

The V gene is TRBV15, the J gene TRBJ1-5, with 11 bases fitting TRBD1. In germline, CDR1 is LNHNV, CDR2 YYDKDF (reference sequence). V gave up 1 base and J gave up 7 bases; unmatched junction bases: 6. CDR3 length: 16 residues. The CDR3 DNA reads as TGTGCCACCAGCAGAGGGGACAGGGGGGACTGGCAGCCCCAGCATTTT. Residues: CATSRGDRGDWQPQHF.

The V and J genes are TRBV5-4 and TRBJ2-7; 9 nucleotides align to TRBD1. The CDR3 has 14 amino acids. Per germline, CDR1 SGHNT and CDR2 YYREEE (reference sequence). The V and J ends lost 4 bases and 4 bases, in that order; junction bases with no gene match: 6. Written as DNA, the CDR3 is TGTGCCAGCAGCCAGGGACAGGGTGGGTACGAGCAGTACTTC. As protein: CASSQGQGGYEQYF.

V usage is TRBV27 and J usage is TRBJ2-3, with no clear D. This CDR3 is built from 15 residues. CDR1 MNHEY and CDR2 SMNVEV come from the germline V gene (reference sequence). Trimming removed 2 bases from V and 0 bases from J, with 9 bases in between. CDR3 loop: CASSLMWGSTDTQYF. CDR3 coding DNA: TGTGCCAGCAGTTTAATGTGGGGTAGCACAGATACGCAGTATTTT.

The chain joins TRBV6-1 to TRBJ2-7, with D possibly matching TRBD1 (5 bases). CDR1 is MNHNS, CDR2 SASEGT, per germline. The V end was cut by 10 bases, the J end by 1 base, with 14 bases between. The CDR3 loop spans 13 amino acids. The CDR3 coding sequence is TGTGCCACCCTAATAACAGGTTCCTACGAGCAGTACTTC. It is translated as CATLITGSYEQYF.

V usage is TRBV5-1 and J usage is TRBJ2-7; possible D gene TRBD2, 6 bases. With 4 bases removed from V and 2 bases from J, the gap between germline ends came to 16 bases. The CDR3 sequence is 15 residues long. Germline V gene sequence: CDR1 SGHRS, CDR2 YFSETQ. CDR3 sequence reads: CASSGVSGVPYEQYF. The CDR3 DNA is TGCGCCAGCAGCGGAGTATCGGGGGTCCCCTACGAGCAGTACTTC.

The V and J genes are TRBV10-3 and TRBJ1-1; D is undetermined. The CDR3 runs to 14 residues. Germline V gene lookup returns CDR1 ENHRY and CDR2 SYGVKD. The V and J ends lost 4 bases and 4 bases respectively, with 13 bases between them. CDR3 nucleotides: TGTGCCATCAGTGGTTTAGGATTGGCCACTGAAGCTTTCTTT. Translation: CAISGLGLATEAFF.

The chain is built from TRBV5-1 and TRBJ1-2; TRBD1 might be the D (5 bases). The CDR3 is 13 amino acids. Germline assignment: CDR1 SGHRS and CDR2 YFSETQ. The V gene lost 2 bases and the J gene lost 5 bases, with 10 bases spanning the gap. In DNA, the CDR3 is TGCGCCAGCAGCTTAGGACACGGGTATGGCTACACCTTC. It specifies CASSLGHGYGYTF.

The chain's CDR3 is CASYRGNYGYTF. The CDR3 DNA sequence: TGTGCCAGCTACAGGGGTAACTATGGCTACACCTTC. The V call is TRBV6-5, the J call TRBJ1-2; TRBD1 matches 7 bases. V gave up 8 bases and J gave up 1 base; unmatched junction bases: 1. The CDR3 has 12 amino acids. Germline CDR1 reads MNHEY; CDR2 reads SVGAGI.

Note on this clone: This likely comes from a read error, as the CDR3 has no conserved phenylalanine or tryptophan at its end. The chain is built from TRBV6-1 and TRBJ1-3, with 7 bases lining up with TRBD1. The CDR3 sequence is 14 residues long. The ends lost 7 bases at V and 0 bases at J; junction bases unmatched: 3. Germline V gene sequence: CDR1 MNHNS, CDR2 SASEGT. The CDR3, as DNA: TGTGCCAGCAACCCAGGGGGCTCTGGAAACACCATATATTCT. This codes for CASNPGGSGNTIYS.

This sequence joins TRBV9 and TRBJ2-5; TRBD2 agrees at 11 bases. CDR3 length: 16 amino acids. J lost 6 bases, V lost 4 bases, and 11 bases had no gene match. CDR1 is SGDLS, CDR2 YYNGEE, per germline. This CDR3 reads CASSFSPLAGEKTQYF. CDR3 bases: TGTGCCAGCAGCTTCTCCCCACTAGCGGGGGAAAAGACCCAGTACTTC.

This clone was seen more than once but under ten times. The CDR3 nucleotides read TGTGCCAGCAAAAACCCCCTCCTAGTCTATGGCTACACCTTC. Protein: CASKNPLLVYGYTF. The chain joins TRBV28 to TRBJ1-2, with unresolved D. Germline lookup yields CDR1 MDHEN and CDR2 SYDVKM. The CDR3 spans 14 residues. Trimming took 7 bases from V and 4 from J, leaving 16 bases between them.

The chain employs TRBV4-3 and TRBJ1-6, with TRBD1 identical over 10 bases. The trim removed 7 bases at V and 8 bases at J, leaving 8 bases unmatched. Germline CDR1 reads LGHNA; CDR2 reads YSLEER. The CDR3 contains 15 residues. CDR3 sequence (DNA): TGCGCCAGCACCCCAGGGACAGGGGAATATTCACCCCTCCACTTT. Its translation: CASTPGTGEYSPLHF.

The chain carries TRBV9 and TRBJ2-7; D unresolved. The CDR3 runs to 15 residues. CDR1 is SGDLS, CDR2 YYNGEE, per germline. Trimming left V 3 bases short and J 1 base short, with 14 bases between. The CDR3 DNA reads TGTGCCAGCAGCGCAGGCGACCGGATTTCCTACGAGCAGTACTTC. Its protein product is CASSAGDRISYEQYF. Full variable domain (remainder filled in from reference TRBV9 and TRBJ2-7): DSGVTQTPKHLITATGQRVTLRCSPRSGDLSVYWYQQSLDQGLQFLIQYYNGEERAKGNILERFSAQQFPDLHSELNLSSLELGDSALYFCASSAGDRISYEQYFGPGTRLTVT.

This clone was detected only once. The chain links TRBV29-1 to TRBJ1-4; 8 nucleotides match TRBD1. V dropped 7 bases and J dropped 8; count of bases not matched to a gene: 9. Germline V gives CDR1 SQVTM, CDR2 ANQGSEA. The CDR3 is 13 amino acids. In DNA form, the CDR3 reads TGCAGCGCCACCGGGACAGGAGGGGAAAAACTGTTTTTT. The encoded protein is CSATGTGGEKLFF.

The gene calls are TRBV9 and TRBJ1-1; the D is unclear. V was shortened by 0 bases and J by 4 bases, with 10 bases between the two germline ends. The CDR3 extends over 14 amino acids. Germline-derived CDR1 and CDR2 are SGDLS and YYNGEE. The CDR3 DNA follows: TGTGCCAGCAGCGTAGGTGGGTTGGGCACTGAAGCTTTCTTT. Translation: CASSVGGLGTEAFF.

The chain joins TRBV7-8 to TRBJ2-7; 8 nucleotides match TRBD1. Germline V gene data show CDR1 as SGHVS and CDR2 as FQNEAQ. The CDR3 loop spans 12 amino acids. Unmatched junction bases numbered 0, after V lost 3 bases and J lost 5 bases. The CDR3 here is CASSLDRDEQYF. CDR3 DNA sequence: TGTGCCAGCAGCTTGGACAGGGACGAGCAGTACTTC. Full variable domain (remainder filled in from reference TRBV7-8 and TRBJ2-7): GAGVSQSPRYKVAKRGQDVALRCDPISGHVSLFWYQQALGQGPEFLTYFQNEAQLDKSGLPSDRFFAERPEGSVSTLKIQRTQQEDSAVYLCASSLDRDEQYFGPGTRLTVT.

The chain is built from TRBV19 and TRBJ1-6, with D tentatively TRBD1 (5 bases). In germline, CDR1 is LNHDA, CDR2 SQIVND (reference sequence). The CDR3 runs 16 residues. The ends were cut back, 1 base at V and 6 bases at J, with 13 bases in the middle. The CDR3 loop reads CASSIARDVSNSPLHF. DNA for the CDR3: TGTGCCAGTAGTATAGCCCGGGACGTATCTAATTCACCCCTCCACTTT.

The chain carries TRBV4-3 and TRBJ2-7, with a weak D call TRBD2 (6 bases). This CDR3 comprises 15 residues. V was shortened by 1 base and J by 2 bases, with 12 bases between the two germline ends. Germline CDR1 is LGHNA and CDR2 is YSLEER. Here the CDR3 reads CASSQGLARTYEQYF. DNA for the CDR3: TGCGCCAGCAGCCAAGGGCTAGCGCGTACCTACGAGCAGTACTTC.

This chain joins TRBV6-1 and TRBJ1-2; possible D gene TRBD1, 5 bases. CDR3 length: 14 residues. V was pared by 6 bases and J by 4 bases, with 15 bases between. The germline V gene has CDR1 MNHNS and CDR2 SASEGT. This CDR3 is CASSDLDRIYGYTF. CDR3 DNA: TGTGCCAGCAGCGACCTCGACAGAATCTATGGCTACACCTTC.